These 21 T cell receptor beta chains were all obtained from the same sample, sequenced in a study of OX40 agonist ivuxolimab in advanced cancers. Generated by immunoSEQ multiplex PCR, the TCRdb table keeps only in-frame clones and is missing some. The sample includes 65,000 to 90,000 clones, roughly 90% of them seen just once. The sequencing used CD4+ or CD8+ T cells sorted from blood, collected in a trial of the OX40 agonist ivuxolimab. The receptors were gathered from an adult with an advanced solid tumor such as melanoma, head and neck, liver or kidney cancer.

This chain uses TRBV4-1 with TRBJ1-2; the D gene is possibly TRBD1 (5 bases). Looked up from germline, CDR1 is MGHRA and CDR2 is YSYEKL. The CDR3 is made up of 15 amino acids. The V end was cut by 1 base, the J end by 4 bases, with 13 bases between. Here the CDR3 reads CASSQVWEGSYGYTF. The DNA for the CDR3 is TGCGCCAGCAGCCAAGTCTGGGAGGGGTCCTATGGCTACACCTTC.

This clone was observed once. This sequence joins TRBV7-6 and TRBJ2-7, with D possibly matching TRBD1 (6 bases). Germline V gene sequence: CDR1 SGHVS, CDR2 FNYEAQ. This CDR3 comprises 13 residues. V lost 3 bases to trimming and J lost 4 bases, with 10 bases between them. The CDR3 nucleotides read TGTGCCAGCAGCTTCACAGGGCAGTACGAGCAGTACTTC. Its protein is CASSFTGQYEQYF.

In its sample, this clone was seen once. The chain employs TRBV6-4 and TRBJ2-3, with D hard to call. The CDR3 is made up of 14 amino acids. Germline V CDR1 and CDR2: MRHNA, SNTAGT. Trimming cost V 4 bases and J 5 bases, with 13 bases left between them. The chain's CDR3 is CASSANTFGDTQYF. Written as DNA, the CDR3 is TGTGCCAGCAGTGCAAACACTTTCGGAGATACGCAGTATTTT.

The rearrangement joins TRBV27 to TRBJ2-7; tentatively, D is TRBD1 (6 bases). Germline V gene sequence: CDR1 MNHEY, CDR2 SMNVEV (reference sequence). The CDR3 runs 13 residues. The V end lost 3 bases, the J end lost 4 bases, and 10 bases lay between the germline ends. The CDR3 reads CASSFGGLYEQYF. The CDR3 DNA reads TGTGCCAGCAGTTTTGGGGGCCTTTACGAGCAGTACTTC.

The gene calls are TRBV9 and TRBJ2-7, with a tentative D call TRBD1 (5 bases). Deletions cut 0 bases from V and 0 bases from J, with 10 bases between. The CDR3 extends over 15 amino acids. Germline assignment: CDR1 SGDLS and CDR2 YYNGEE. CDR3 loop: CASSVGGHSSYEQYF. DNA of the CDR3: TGTGCCAGCAGCGTAGGAGGACATAGCTCCTACGAGCAGTACTTC. Combining the CDR3 with reference TRBV9 and TRBJ2-7 gives the whole variable domain DSGVTQTPKHLITATGQRVTLRCSPRSGDLSVYWYQQSLDQGLQFLIQYYNGEERAKGNILERFSAQQFPDLHSELNLSSLELGDSALYFCASSVGGHSSYEQYFGPGTRLTVT.

V usage is TRBV19 and J usage is TRBJ2-7; D not resolved. Germline V gene sequence: CDR1 LNHDA, CDR2 SQIVND (reference sequence). V shed 3 bases and J shed 3 bases, with 12 bases lying between them. There are 14 residues in the CDR3. The CDR3 sequence: CASSIGLLDYEQYF. CDR3 DNA sequence: TGTGCCAGTAGTATCGGGCTTCTGGACTACGAGCAGTACTTC.

The chain joins TRBV27 to TRBJ1-1; 11 bases match TRBD1. The CDR3 length is 15 residues. Per germline, CDR1 MNHEY and CDR2 SMNVEV (reference sequence). V gave up 6 bases and J gave up 4 bases; unmatched junction bases: 7. The CDR3 sequence is CASSPGTGGGTEAFF. The CDR3 DNA is TGTGCCAGCAGCCCTGGGACAGGGGGAGGCACTGAAGCTTTCTTT.

The chain is built from TRBV11-2 and TRBJ2-3; no firm D call. Trimming took off 10 bases at V and 1 base at J, with 27 bases between the two ends. The germline gives CDR1 SGHAT, CDR2 FQNNGV. The CDR3 has 18 residues. CDR3 in amino acids: CATSGAPAVTPGTDTQYF. The CDR3 coding sequence is TGTGCCACGTCCGGAGCCCCAGCCGTCACACCGGGCACAGATACGCAGTATTTT.

The chain carries TRBV6-5 and TRBJ2-1, with unresolved D. CDR3 length equals 13 residues. V was shortened by 1 base and J by 4 bases, with 5 bases between the two germline ends. Germline V CDR1 and CDR2: MNHEY, SVGAGI. The CDR3 reads CASSYWPYNEQFF. DNA for the CDR3: TGTGCCAGCAGTTACTGGCCATACAATGAGCAGTTCTTC.

This chain joins TRBV4-3 and TRBJ2-7; D is unresolved. V shed 0 bases and J shed 0 bases, with 9 bases lying between them. The germline V gene encodes CDR1 LGHNA and CDR2 YSLEER. This CDR3 comprises 15 residues. The CDR3 DNA reads TGCGCCAGCAGCCAAGATCTCGGAAACTCCTACGAGCAGTACTTC. Translating it yields CASSQDLGNSYEQYF.

The V gene is TRBV15, the J gene TRBJ2-2; TRBD2 matches 10 bases. This CDR3 has 16 amino acids. The germline gives CDR1 LNHNV, CDR2 YYDKDF (reference sequence). V dropped 5 bases and J dropped 6; count of bases not matched to a gene: 9. The CDR3 is CATSPRAGGPSGELFF. CDR3 nucleotide sequence: TGTGCCACCAGCCCGAGAGCGGGGGGGCCGTCCGGGGAGCTGTTTTTT.

J is TRBJ2-5 and V is TRBV19; possible D gene TRBD1, 5 bases. The germline V and J ends were trimmed by 2 bases and 3 bases, with 10 bases remaining between them. This CDR3 has 14 residues. Germline CDR1 LNHDA, CDR2 SQIVND (reference sequence). CDR3 protein: CASSIMQGKETQYF. The DNA for the CDR3 is TGTGCCAGTAGTATAATGCAGGGTAAAGAGACCCAGTACTTC. Looking up the rest from reference TRBV19 and TRBJ2-5 gives the full variable domain: DGGITQSPKYLFRKEGQNVTLSCEQNLNHDAMYWYRQDPGQGLRLIYYSQIVNDFQKGDIAEGYSVSREKKESFPLTVTSAQKNPTAFYLCASSIMQGKETQYFGPGTRLLVL.

The V and J genes are TRBV7-6 and TRBJ2-1, with D hard to call. Trimming cost V 0 bases and J 0 bases, with 12 bases left between them. The CDR3 extends over 17 amino acids. Germline CDR1 reads SGHVS; CDR2 reads FNYEAQ. CDR3 in DNA: TGTGCCAGCAGCTTAGCCCTCGACCCGAGCTCCTACAATGAGCAGTTCTTC. Protein: CASSLALDPSSYNEQFF.

The V gene is TRBV4-1, the J gene TRBJ1-1; no firm D call. V lost 3 bases and J 4 bases, leaving 15 bases between the germline ends. Germline lookup yields CDR1 MGHRA and CDR2 YSYEKL. The CDR3 runs 15 residues. The CDR3 reads CASSQDAFSGTEAFF. The DNA of the CDR3 is TGCGCCAGCAGCCAGGATGCCTTCTCGGGCACTGAAGCTTTCTTT.

This chain's CDR3 is CASEQGPAQETQYF. The DNA for the CDR3 is TGTGCCAGCGAACAGGGGCCTGCGCAAGAGACCCAGTACTTC. This rearrangement joins TRBV6-4 to TRBJ2-5, with 7 bases lining up with TRBD1. J was trimmed by 2 bases and V by 8 bases; bases with no gene match: 8. Germline loops: CDR1 MRHNA, CDR2 SNTAGT. The CDR3 consists of 14 residues.

The count of this clone is one. A junction boundary mismatches the germline segment, possibly from a read error. The V gene is TRBV4-1, the J gene TRBJ2-1, with 8 positions matching TRBD2. CDR1 and CDR2 (germline): MGHRA, YSYEKL. The CDR3 loop spans 12 amino acids. The CDR3 is CASNPPGLELIF. CDR3 coding DNA: TGCGCCAGCAACCCGCCGGGACTAGAGCTAATCTTC.

V is TRBV4-3 and J is TRBJ1-4, with D perhaps TRBD1 (5 bases). Germline CDR1 is LGHNA and CDR2 is YSLEER. The CDR3 totals 16 residues. V lost 0 bases to trimming and J lost 6 bases, with 14 bases between them. The CDR3 DNA sequence: TGCGCCAGCAGCCAAGAGGGATTAGGGGCTGATGAAAAACTGTTTTTT. Amino acid sequence: CASSQEGLGADEKLFF.

The rearrangement links TRBV11-2 to TRBJ2-7; D gene uncertain. This CDR3 region has 16 residues. Germline V lookup: CDR1 SGHAT, CDR2 FQNNGV. V lost 2 bases and J lost 3, with 17 bases in between. The CDR3 nucleotides read TGTGCCAGCAGCTTATTTCCCCGCGGAGACCTCTACGAGCAGTACTTC. The encoded protein is CASSLFPRGDLYEQYF.

The chain employs TRBV2 and TRBJ2-7, with 7 nucleotides matching TRBD1. CDR1 and CDR2 (germline): SNHLY, FYNNEI. V was pared by 5 bases and J by 4 bases, with 2 bases of the junction left unmatched. CDR3 length equals 12 residues. The CDR3 sequence is CASSPRGYEQYF. DNA for the CDR3: TGTGCCAGCAGTCCCAGGGGGTACGAGCAGTACTTC. Supplemented by reference TRBV2 and TRBJ2-7, the full variable domain reads EPEVTQTPSHQVTQMGQEVILRCVPISNHLYFYWYRQILGQKVEFLVSFYNNEISEKSEIFDDQFSVERPDGSNFTLKIRSTKLEDSAMYFCASSPRGYEQYFGPGTRLTVT.

The chain recombines TRBV27 with TRBJ2-1; 8 nucleotides line up with TRBD1. CDR1 and CDR2 from the germline V gene are MNHEY and SMNVEV (reference sequence). Germline trimming cut 5 bases from V and 5 bases from J; bases unmatched to any gene: 14. This CDR3 spans 17 amino acids. The CDR3 reads CASSLGQAYPGDNEQFF. The CDR3 DNA reads TGTGCCAGCAGTCTGGGACAGGCCTACCCTGGGGACAATGAGCAGTTCTTC.

V and J are TRBV27 and TRBJ2-7, with TRBD2 matching 12 bases. J was trimmed by 2 bases and V by 5 bases; bases with no gene match: 7. The CDR3 has 16 residues. In germline, CDR1 is MNHEY, CDR2 SMNVEV (reference sequence). CDR3: CASSALTSGGTYEQYF. In DNA form, the CDR3 reads TGTGCCAGCAGTGCACTGACTAGCGGGGGAACCTACGAGCAGTACTTC.